Given below is one T cell receptor (beta chain) in context. These data belong to a study of T cell repertoires in cytomegalovirus infection. Using its own MiXCR run on the reads, TCRdb lists one record per CDR3 protein. The repertoire consists of some 680,000 distinct CDR3 sequences, with less than 40% occurring once and the leading ten covering 2.5% to 3.5%. This CDR3 spans 14 amino acids. Trimming shortened V by 6 bases and J by 10 bases, and 16 bases separated the two germline ends. CDR1 KGHSH and CDR2 LQKENI come from the germline V gene. The clonotype was recovered from a human donor in good health (CMV status not recorded). Some clones in this sample may be carry-over from other donors' samples. Sequencing was done on a sample of PBMCs. The chain combines TRBV18 with TRBJ1-6; a weak D match, TRBD1 (5 bases). The CDR3 DNA reads as TGTGCCAGCTCTCCGGACATACAACAATCACCCCTCCACTTT. This codes for CASSPDIQQSPLHF. The full variable domain, with the rest looked up from reference TRBV18 and TRBJ1-6, is NAGVMQNPRHLVRRRGQEARLRCSPMKGHSHVYWYRQLPEEGLKFMVYLQKENIIDESGMPKERFSAEFPKEGPSILRIQQVVRGDSAAYFCASSPDIQQSPLHFGNGTRLTVT.